Listed here is a single TCR beta chain. Antigen specificity is unknown. PCR primers comprised 60 Vbeta and 13 Jbeta primers. The assay was immunoSEQ multiplex PCR, and TCRdb's table has in-frame clones only and misses some. The sample yields about 150,000 clones, around 83% seen once. With 0 bases removed from V and 2 bases from J, the gap between germline ends came to 14 bases. The germline CDR1 and CDR2 sequences are SGHRS and YFSETQ. This CDR3 is built from 16 residues. These data belong to a study of cytomegalovirus exposure and HLA in healthy donors. Across the study: T cells numbering about 180 million yielded 95 million to 140 million unique TCR beta sequences in an earlier analysis. Study findings and constraints: Judged likely to be a sequencing artifact was a cluster of highly shared sequence variants. In an earlier analysis, most TCR beta V segments were productive about 87% or about 30% of the time. It was shown in a later analysis that HLA-associated TCR beta chains were more clonally expanded than other, equally common chains.

This chain links TRBV5-1 with TRBJ1-2; D gene unclear. The specimen was PBMCs. The source is a woman under 30 in good health and CMV-seronegative. This chain's CDR3 is CASSLGGEFTNYGYTF. The CDR3 bases are TGCGCCAGCAGCTTGGGTGGGGAGTTCACAAACTATGGCTACACCTTC. The full variable domain, completed using reference TRBV5-1 and TRBJ1-2, is KAGVTQTPRYLIKTRGQQVTLSCSPISGHRSVSWYQQTPGQGLQFLFEYFSETQRNKGNFPGRFSGRQFSNSRSEMNVSTLELGDSALYLCASSLGGEFTNYGYTFGSGTRLTVV.